The 3 T cell receptor beta chains presented below share a single source sample, sequenced in a study of vaccination effects on CD4 cells after COVID-19. These receptors lack a known antigen. The data were produced by immunoSEQ multiplex PCR, yet TCRdb's version contains in-frame clones alone and is incomplete. The sample records approximately 78,000 clones, approximately 81% being singletons. Antigen-specific CD4+ T cells were expanded with viral peptide pools in the ViraFEST assay before sequencing. Cultured cells yielded isolated CD4+ T cells after 10 days. Participants each got two BNT162b2 or mRNA-1273 vaccine doses. The sequences come from CD4+ T cells from PBMCs cultured with HCoV-229E spike peptides, collected after COVID-19 vaccination. Source of these receptors: a human donor who received a COVID-19 vaccine.

There are a few counts of this clone. The chain joins TRBV6-5 to TRBJ1-1, with 8 bases identical to TRBD1. This CDR3 region has 14 residues. V shed 5 bases, J shed 1 base, and the junction held 3 bases outside the gene matches. Germline V lookup: CDR1 MNHEY, CDR2 SVGAGI. Here the CDR3 reads CASSRTGWNTEAFF. The CDR3, as DNA: TGTGCCAGCAGTCGGACAGGGTGGAACACTGAAGCTTTCTTT.

V gene TRBV6-6 combines with J gene TRBJ1-1; D not resolved. Trimming shortened V by 2 bases and J by 3 bases, and 4 bases separated the two germline ends. This CDR3 is 12 amino acids long. The germline V gene has CDR1 MNHNY and CDR2 SVGAGI (reference sequence). CDR3 nucleotides: TGTGCCAGCAGTTACACGGACACTGAAGCTTTCTTT. Its translation is CASSYTDTEAFF.

This chain uses TRBV18 with TRBJ1-1, with 9 positions matching TRBD1. The CDR3 has 14 amino acids. V lost 6 bases to trimming and J lost 4 bases; unmatched junction nucleotides: 6. CDR1 and CDR2 (germline): KGHSH, LQKENI. CDR3 protein: CASSRGQGSTEAFF. The CDR3 DNA reads TGTGCCAGCTCCCGCGGACAGGGGAGCACTGAAGCTTTCTTT.